These 13 T cell receptor beta chains originate from one sample sequenced in a study of T cells in Graves' hyperthyroidism and ophthalmopathy (dated by TCRdb to between 2019 and 2020). The receptor library was made with multiplex PCR. The run used an Illumina HiSeq 2000. Amplification of TCR beta CDR3 regions was carried out from RNA transcripts. For the first round of RT-PCR on the TCR CDR3, the HTBI primer set was used together with the Qiagen OneStep RT-PCR kit. Starting from the raw public reads, TCRdb applied fastp trimming at Q25, assembled clones with MiXCR and retained in-frame beta chains. Every distinct CDR3 protein forms one entry, paired with its most common genes and DNA. The table for this sample lists more than 500,000 distinct CDR3 sequences; around 16% of them were counted only once. Clones ranked in the top ten supply 3.5% to 4% of the sample. Sequenced material: blood. The receptor set was obtained from a woman in her thirties with Graves' hyperthyroidism.

This clonotype was recorded at least ten times. The chain uses TRBV13 and TRBJ2-7; TRBD2 matches at 12 bases. Germline loops: CDR1 PRHDT, CDR2 FYEKMQ (reference sequence). After removal of 5 bases from V and 3 bases from J, the junction contained 8 bases not matched to a gene. The CDR3 is 16 amino acids. The CDR3 sequence is CASSHTSGRPHYEQYF. CDR3 coding DNA: TGTGCCAGCAGCCATACTAGCGGGAGGCCTCACTACGAGCAGTACTTC.

The rearrangement uses TRBV14 and TRBJ2-7; D gene uncertain. V lost 5 bases and J 4 bases, leaving 21 bases between the germline ends. CDR1 and CDR2 from the germline V gene are SGHDN and FVKESK. CDR3 length: 16 residues. CDR3 sequence: CASSGRLWGSWYEQYF. The DNA of the CDR3 is TGTGCCAGCAGCGGAAGGTTATGGGGTTCTTGGTACGAGCAGTACTTC.

With respect to this clonotype: At one boundary the junction diverges from the germline segment, which might be a read error. This chain links TRBV5-1 with TRBJ1-2; TRBD1 aligns across 10 bases. The CDR3 has 14 amino acids. Germline V gene data show CDR1 as SGHRS and CDR2 as YFSETQ. The CDR3 spells CASSLRGQGIGYTF. CDR3 nucleotides: TGTGCCAGCAGCCTACGGGGACAGGGGATCGGCTACACCTTC.

This chain joins TRBV7-2 and TRBJ2-3; 15 nucleotides match TRBD2. Per the germline V gene, CDR1 is SGHTA and CDR2 is FQGNSA. The J segment lost 3 bases and the V segment lost 5 bases, leaving 6 bases of the junction unmatched. This CDR3 is built from 17 residues. The CDR3 nucleotides are TGTGCCAGCAGCACGGGACTAGCGGGAGGATGGACAGATACGCAGTATTTT. Residues: CASSTGLAGGWTDTQYF.

This clonotype showed up many times. The CDR3 loop reads CASSLRSEQYF. The CDR3 region has the DNA TGTGCCAGCAGCCTCAGAAGCGAGCAGTACTTC. This rearrangement joins TRBV7-9 to TRBJ2-7, with D uncertain. This CDR3 is 11 amino acids long. V shed 5 bases and J shed 6 bases, with 8 bases lying between them. The germline V gene has CDR1 SEHNR and CDR2 FQNEAQ (reference sequence).

This clonotype was picked up many times. This rearrangement joins TRBV19 to TRBJ1-5, with unresolved D. This CDR3 is built from 15 residues. CDR1 and CDR2 from the germline V gene are LNHDA and SQIVND (reference sequence). V dropped 2 bases and J dropped 3 bases, with 11 bases sitting between them. The CDR3 spells CASSIWEVSNQPQHF. The DNA of the CDR3 is TGTGCCAGTAGTATATGGGAAGTCTCCAATCAGCCCCAGCATTTT. Combining the CDR3 with reference TRBV19 and TRBJ1-5 gives the whole variable domain DGGITQSPKYLFRKEGQNVTLSCEQNLNHDAMYWYRQDPGQGLRLIYYSQIVNDFQKGDIAEGYSVSREKKESFPLTVTSAQKNPTAFYLCASSIWEVSNQPQHFGDGTRLSIL.

This chain links TRBV24-1 with TRBJ2-3; TRBD1 agrees at 11 bases. Germline-derived CDR1 and CDR2 are KGHDR and SFDVKD. The CDR3 sequence is 14 residues long. V was clipped by 7 bases and J by 5 bases; unmatched bases: 4. The CDR3, as DNA: TGTGCCACCAGAGGACAGGGGGCGAGAGATACGCAGTATTTT. Its protein product is CATRGQGARDTQYF.

This clonotype has ten or more counts. CDR3 DNA sequence: TGTGCCAGCAGCTTAGCGTCTCTGAGGGCCCCCATGAACACTGAAGCTTTCTTT. Encoded protein: CASSLASLRAPMNTEAFF. The chain employs TRBV7-6 and TRBJ1-1, with D hard to call. Trimming stripped 0 bases from V and 0 bases from J, with 17 bases between. CDR1 and CDR2 (germline): SGHVS, FNYEAQ. The CDR3 sequence is 18 residues long. Supplemented by reference TRBV7-6 and TRBJ1-1, the full variable domain reads GAGVSQSPRYKVTKRGQDVALRCDPISGHVSLYWYRQALGQGPEFLTYFNYEAQQDKSGLPNDRFSAERPEGSISTLTIQRTEQRDSAMYRCASSLASLRAPMNTEAFFGQGTRLTVV.

This clonotype was seen a handful of times. The chain has TRBV27 and TRBJ2-6; TRBD1 is a possible D gene (5 bases). Germline V CDR1 and CDR2: MNHEY, SMNVEV (reference sequence). The CDR3 has 15 amino acids. Trimming left V 6 bases short and J 0 bases short, with 9 bases between. CDR3 loop: CASRDISSGANVLTF. CDR3 bases: TGTGCCAGCAGGGACATCAGCTCTGGGGCCAACGTCCTGACTTTC.

This clonotype was picked up many times. The chain joins TRBV11-2 to TRBJ2-5; TRBD1 agrees at 9 bases. J gave up 5 bases and V 1 base, and 5 bases lay outside the gene matches. The V gene's germline CDR1 is SGHAT and CDR2 FQNNGV. This CDR3 spans 15 amino acids. CDR3 DNA sequence: TGTGCCAGCAGCTTAGGGACAGGGGCGTATGAGACCCAGTACTTC. Residues: CASSLGTGAYETQYF.

This clonotype was counted a few times. This chain's CDR3 is CATSGQGGAFF. The CDR3 nucleotides read TGTGCCACCAGTGGACAGGGCGGAGCTTTCTTT. The chain joins TRBV24-1 to TRBJ1-1; 7 nucleotides agree with TRBD1. The CDR3 sequence is 11 residues long. Germline V lookup: CDR1 KGHDR, CDR2 SFDVKD. J gave up 10 bases and V 5 bases, and 3 bases lay outside the gene matches.

This clonotype was seen just once. V gene TRBV12-3 or TRBV12-4 combines with J gene TRBJ2-1; 9 nucleotides agree with TRBD1. V dropped 11 bases and J dropped 5; count of bases not matched to a gene: 10. The CDR3 spans 14 residues. The CDR3 loop is CAGSPGTGHNEQFF. The DNA of the CDR3 is TGTGCCGGCTCACCCGGGACAGGGCACAATGAGCAGTTCTTC.

The CDR3 reads CASSALAFLAEETQYF. The CDR3 coding sequence is TGTGCCAGCAGCGCCCTTGCCTTTCTAGCTGAGGAGACCCAGTACTTC. The V and J genes are TRBV11-1 and TRBJ2-5; weak D call: TRBD2 (5 bases). CDR3 length: 16 amino acids. The V end was cut by 5 bases, the J end by 5 bases, with 21 bases between. Germline V gene sequence: CDR1 SGHAT, CDR2 FQDESV (reference sequence).